This T cell receptor beta chain was observed in a study of PD-1 blockade in mismatch repair-deficient tumors. Clones were read by immunoSEQ multiplex PCR, and TCRdb kept only the in-frame ones, dropping some. The sample shows about 100,000 clones, about four fifths of them seen only once. Trimming took 1 base from V and 1 from J, leaving 10 bases between them. Germline CDR1 SQVTM, CDR2 ANQGSEA. This CDR3 is 15 amino acids long. The study, taken as a whole, reports: Rapid post-treatment expansion, then contraction, generally preceding radiologic response, marked tumor-resident clones.

This clone was detected once. The antigen is unknown. Sequenced here: peripheral blood, sampled roughly 36 weeks after starting pembrolizumab. The TCR originated in an adult with mismatch repair-deficient cancer. This sequence joins TRBV29-1 and TRBJ2-2; D is uncertain. The CDR3, as DNA: TGCAGCGTTGAAGTGGGATTTAAGAACACCGGGGAGCTGTTTTTT. This codes for CSVEVGFKNTGELFF.